Detailed here is one T cell receptor beta chain. Per the study methods: Estimation of nucleated cell counts was performed using reference gene primer amplification. Some clones are missing from TCRdb's copy, which holds only in-frame ones; the method was immunoSEQ multiplex PCR. The V and J calls and clone size come from that table; D and trimming were worked out from the DNA. The sample comprises fewer than 400,000 clones, around four fifths of which are singletons, and around 3% rests with the top ten. The data stem from a study of blood T cell repertoires in COVID-19. On the study more broadly: COVID-19 samples from acute and convalescent phases originated in the United States, Italy and Spain. PBMCs, B-cell-depleted T cells, or T cells provided the cDNA or gDNA that made up the material.

The origin of this receptor is a man under 40 with active or convalescent COVID-19. Sequenced: peripheral blood.

As DNA, the CDR3 is TGTGCCAGCAGTAAGGCACCGGGACAGTTATACGAGCAGTACTTC. Translating gives CASSKAPGQLYEQYF. V is TRBV6-2 or TRBV6-3 and J is TRBJ2-7; 7 positions agree with TRBD1. This CDR3 is 15 amino acids long. Per germline, CDR1 MNHEY and CDR2 SVGEGT. V dropped 5 bases and J dropped 4; count of bases not matched to a gene: 11.